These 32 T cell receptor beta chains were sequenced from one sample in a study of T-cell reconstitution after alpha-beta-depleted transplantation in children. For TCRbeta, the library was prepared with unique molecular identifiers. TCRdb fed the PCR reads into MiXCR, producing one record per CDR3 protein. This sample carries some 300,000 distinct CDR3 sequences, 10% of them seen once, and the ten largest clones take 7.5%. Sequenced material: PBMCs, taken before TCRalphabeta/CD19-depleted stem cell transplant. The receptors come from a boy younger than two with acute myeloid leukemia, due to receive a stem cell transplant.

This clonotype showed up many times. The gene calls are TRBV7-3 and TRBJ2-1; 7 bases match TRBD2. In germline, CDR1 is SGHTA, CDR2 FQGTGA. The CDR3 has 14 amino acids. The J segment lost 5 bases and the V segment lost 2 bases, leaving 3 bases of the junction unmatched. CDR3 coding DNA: TGTGCCAGCAGCTTAGTGGGAGGGGACAATGAGCAGTTCTTC. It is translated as CASSLVGGDNEQFF.

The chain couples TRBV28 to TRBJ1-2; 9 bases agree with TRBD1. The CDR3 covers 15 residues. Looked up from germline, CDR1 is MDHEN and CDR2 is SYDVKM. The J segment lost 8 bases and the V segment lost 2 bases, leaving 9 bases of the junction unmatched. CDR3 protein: CASSLLTGGKTGYTF. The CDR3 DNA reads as TGTGCCAGCAGTTTACTGACAGGGGGAAAGACGGGCTACACCTTC.

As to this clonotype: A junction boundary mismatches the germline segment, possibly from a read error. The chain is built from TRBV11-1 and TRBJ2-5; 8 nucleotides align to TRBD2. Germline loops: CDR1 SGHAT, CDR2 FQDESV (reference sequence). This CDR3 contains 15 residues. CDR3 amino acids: CASSLRVPAGETEYF. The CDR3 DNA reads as TGTGCCAGCAGCTTACGCGTCCCAGCGGGGGAGACCGAGTACTTC. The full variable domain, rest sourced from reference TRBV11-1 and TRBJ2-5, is EAEVAQSPRYKITEKSQAVAFWCDPISGHATLYWYRQILGQGPELLVQFQDESVVDDSQLPKDRFSAERLKGVDSTLKIQPAELGDSAMYLCASSLRVPAGETEYFGPGTRLLVL.

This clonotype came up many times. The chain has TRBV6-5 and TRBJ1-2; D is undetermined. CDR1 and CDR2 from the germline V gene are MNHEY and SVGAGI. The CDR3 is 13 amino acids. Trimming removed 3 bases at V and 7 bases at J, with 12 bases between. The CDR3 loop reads CASSYNTGSGYTF. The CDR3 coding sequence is TGTGCCAGCAGTTATAACACGGGATCTGGCTACACCTTC.

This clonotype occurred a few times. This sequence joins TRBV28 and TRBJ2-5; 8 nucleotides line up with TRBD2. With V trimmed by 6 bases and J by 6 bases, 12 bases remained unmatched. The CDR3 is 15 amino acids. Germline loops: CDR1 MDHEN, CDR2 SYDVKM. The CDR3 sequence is CASRSTGGRWKTQYF. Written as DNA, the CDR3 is TGTGCCAGCAGGTCCACTGGCGGGAGGTGGAAGACCCAGTACTTC.

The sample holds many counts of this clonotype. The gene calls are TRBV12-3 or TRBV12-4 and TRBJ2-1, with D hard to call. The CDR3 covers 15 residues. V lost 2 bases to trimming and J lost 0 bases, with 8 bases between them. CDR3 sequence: CASSLPGGSYNEQFF. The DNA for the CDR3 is TGTGCCAGCAGTTTACCGGGCGGCTCCTACAATGAGCAGTTCTTC.

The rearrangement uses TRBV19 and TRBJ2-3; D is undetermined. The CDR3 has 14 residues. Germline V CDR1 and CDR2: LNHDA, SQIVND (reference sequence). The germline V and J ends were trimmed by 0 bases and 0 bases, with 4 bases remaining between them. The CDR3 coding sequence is TGTGCCAGTAGTATAGAGGAAAGCACAGATACGCAGTATTTT. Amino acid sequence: CASSIEESTDTQYF. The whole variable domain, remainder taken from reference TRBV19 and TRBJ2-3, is DGGITQSPKYLFRKEGQNVTLSCEQNLNHDAMYWYRQDPGQGLRLIYYSQIVNDFQKGDIAEGYSVSREKKESFPLTVTSAQKNPTAFYLCASSIEESTDTQYFGPGTRLTVL.

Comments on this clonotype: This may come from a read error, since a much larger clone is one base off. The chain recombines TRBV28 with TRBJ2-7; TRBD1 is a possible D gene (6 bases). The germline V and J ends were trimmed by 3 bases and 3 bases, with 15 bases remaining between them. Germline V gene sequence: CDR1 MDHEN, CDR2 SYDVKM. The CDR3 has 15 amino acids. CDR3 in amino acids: CASSFIKGEIYEQYF. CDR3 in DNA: TGTGCCAGCAGTTTTATAAAGGGGGAGATCTACGAGCAGTACTTC.

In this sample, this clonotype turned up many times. This CDR3 reads CASSLSTGALNRATNEKLFF. The CDR3 nucleotides are TGTGCCAGCAGCTTATCTACAGGGGCCCTCAACAGGGCAACTAATGAAAAACTGTTTTTT. The chain is built from TRBV11-1 and TRBJ1-4; 7 nucleotides line up with TRBD1. Trimming removed 2 bases from V and 0 bases from J; junction bases left unmatched: 15. Germline V gene data show CDR1 as SGHAT and CDR2 as FQDESV (reference sequence). This CDR3 has 20 residues.

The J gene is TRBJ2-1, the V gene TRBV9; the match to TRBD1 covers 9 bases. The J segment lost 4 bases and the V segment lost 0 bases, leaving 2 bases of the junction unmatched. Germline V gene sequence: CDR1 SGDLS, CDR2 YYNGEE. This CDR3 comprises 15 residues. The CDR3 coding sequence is TGTGCCAGCAGCGTAGGACAGGGGGTATACAATGAGCAGTTCTTC. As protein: CASSVGQGVYNEQFF.

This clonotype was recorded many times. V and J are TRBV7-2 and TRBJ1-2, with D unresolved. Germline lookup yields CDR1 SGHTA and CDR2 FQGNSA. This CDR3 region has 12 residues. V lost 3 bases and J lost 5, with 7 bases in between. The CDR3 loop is CASSFLKYGYTF. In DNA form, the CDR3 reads TGTGCCAGCAGCTTTCTAAAGTATGGCTACACCTTC.

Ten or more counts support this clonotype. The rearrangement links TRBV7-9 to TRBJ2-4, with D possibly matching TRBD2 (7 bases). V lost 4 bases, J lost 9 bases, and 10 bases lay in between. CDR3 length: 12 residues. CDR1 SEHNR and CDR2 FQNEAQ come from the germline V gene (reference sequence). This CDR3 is CASSSGGAIQYF. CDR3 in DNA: TGTGCCAGCAGCTCTGGGGGGGCCATTCAGTACTTC.

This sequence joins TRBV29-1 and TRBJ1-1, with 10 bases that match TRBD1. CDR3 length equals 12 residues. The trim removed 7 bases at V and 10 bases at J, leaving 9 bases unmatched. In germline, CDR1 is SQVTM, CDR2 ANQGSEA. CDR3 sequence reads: CSDFYRDRGAFF. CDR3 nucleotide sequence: TGCAGCGACTTTTACCGGGACAGGGGAGCTTTCTTT. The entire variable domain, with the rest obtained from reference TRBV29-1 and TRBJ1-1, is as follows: SAVISQKPSRDICQRGTSLTIQCQVDSQVTMMFWYRQQPGQSLTLIATANQGSEATYESGFVIDKFPISRPNLTFSTLTVSNMSPEDSSIYLCSDFYRDRGAFFGQGTRLTVV.

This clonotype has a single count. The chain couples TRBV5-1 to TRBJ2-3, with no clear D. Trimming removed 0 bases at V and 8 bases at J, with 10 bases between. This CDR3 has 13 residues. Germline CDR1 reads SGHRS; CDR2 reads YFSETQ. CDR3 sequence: CASSLVRGATQYF. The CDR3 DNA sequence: TGCGCCAGCAGCTTGGTCCGCGGAGCTACGCAGTATTTT. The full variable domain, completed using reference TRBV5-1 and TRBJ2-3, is KAGVTQTPRYLIKTRGQQVTLSCSPISGHRSVSWYQQTPGQGLQFLFEYFSETQRNKGNFPGRFSGRQFSNSRSEMNVSTLELGDSALYLCASSLVRGATQYFGPGTRLTVL.

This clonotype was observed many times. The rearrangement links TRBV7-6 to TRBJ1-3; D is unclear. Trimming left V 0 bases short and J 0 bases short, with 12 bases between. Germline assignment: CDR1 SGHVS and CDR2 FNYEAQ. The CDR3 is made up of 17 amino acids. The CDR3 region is CASSLALNRGSGNTIYF. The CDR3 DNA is TGTGCCAGCAGCTTAGCGCTAAACAGAGGCTCTGGAAACACCATATATTTT.

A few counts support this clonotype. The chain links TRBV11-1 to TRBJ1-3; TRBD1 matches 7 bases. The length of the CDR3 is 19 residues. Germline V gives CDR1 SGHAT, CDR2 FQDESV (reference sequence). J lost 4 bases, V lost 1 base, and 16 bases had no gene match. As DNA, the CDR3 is TGTGCCAGCAGCTTAGAAAGGGGGCTACAGGGATCAAAAGGAAACACCATATATTTT. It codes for CASSLERGLQGSKGNTIYF.

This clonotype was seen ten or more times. The CDR3 DNA reads TGTGCCAGCAGTTACAGTGGCAGGGGGGGACAAGAGACCCAGTACTTC. Encoded protein: CASSYSGRGGQETQYF. This chain joins TRBV6-5 and TRBJ2-5; perhaps D is TRBD1 or TRBD2 (7 bases each). CDR1 is MNHEY, CDR2 SVGAGI, per germline. V was clipped by 2 bases and J by 2 bases, with 15 bases between them. This CDR3 is 16 amino acids long.

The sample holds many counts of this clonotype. The CDR3 DNA reads TGTGCCAGCAATAAGGTGGGGACTAACTCCTACGAGCAGTACTTC. This codes for CASNKVGTNSYEQYF. The chain combines TRBV13 with TRBJ2-7; 7 positions agree with TRBD2. This CDR3 is built from 15 residues. Per germline, CDR1 PRHDT and CDR2 FYEKMQ (reference sequence). V gave up 7 bases and J gave up 0 bases; unmatched junction bases: 9.

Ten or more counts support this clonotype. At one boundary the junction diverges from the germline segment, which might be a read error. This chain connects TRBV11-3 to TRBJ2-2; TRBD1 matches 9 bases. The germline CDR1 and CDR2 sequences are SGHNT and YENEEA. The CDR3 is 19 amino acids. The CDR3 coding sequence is TGTGCCAGCAGCTTAGTACAGGGGGCGCAGAGATCCAACAGCGGGGAGCTGTTTTTT. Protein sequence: CASSLVQGAQRSNSGELFF. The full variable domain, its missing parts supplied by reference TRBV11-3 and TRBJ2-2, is EAGVVQSPRYKIIEKKQPVAFWCNPISGHNTLYWYLQNLGQGPELLIRYENEEAVDDSQLPKDRFSAERLKGVDSTLKIQPAELGDSAVYLCASSLVQGAQRSNSGELFFGEGSRLTVL.

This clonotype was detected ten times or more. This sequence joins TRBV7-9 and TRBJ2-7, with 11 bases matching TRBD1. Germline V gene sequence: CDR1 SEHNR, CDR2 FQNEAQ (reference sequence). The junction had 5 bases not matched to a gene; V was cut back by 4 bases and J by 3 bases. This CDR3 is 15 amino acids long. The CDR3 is CASSSGTGGYYEQYF. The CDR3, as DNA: TGTGCCAGCAGCTCCGGGACAGGGGGTTACTACGAGCAGTACTTC. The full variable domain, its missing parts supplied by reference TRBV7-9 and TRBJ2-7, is DTGVSQNPRHKITKRGQNVTFRCDPISEHNRLYWYRQTLGQGPEFLTYFQNEAQLEKSRLLSDRFSAERPKGSFSTLEIQRTEQGDSAMYLCASSSGTGGYYEQYFGPGTRLTVT.

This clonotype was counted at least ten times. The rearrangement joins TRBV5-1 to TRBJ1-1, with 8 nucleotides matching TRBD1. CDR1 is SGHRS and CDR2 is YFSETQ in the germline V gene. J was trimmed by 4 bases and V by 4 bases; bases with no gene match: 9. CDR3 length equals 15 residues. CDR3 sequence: CASSLRTGRSTEAFF. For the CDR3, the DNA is TGCGCCAGCAGCCTCCGGACAGGGCGGAGCACTGAAGCTTTCTTT.

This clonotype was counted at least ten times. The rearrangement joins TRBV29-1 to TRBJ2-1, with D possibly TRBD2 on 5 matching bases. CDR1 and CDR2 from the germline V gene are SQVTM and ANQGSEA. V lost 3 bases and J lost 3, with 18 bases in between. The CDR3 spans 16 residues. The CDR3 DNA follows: TGCAGCGTTGACCCCCTCAGGACTCCAATCTACAATGAGCAGTTCTTC. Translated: CSVDPLRTPIYNEQFF.

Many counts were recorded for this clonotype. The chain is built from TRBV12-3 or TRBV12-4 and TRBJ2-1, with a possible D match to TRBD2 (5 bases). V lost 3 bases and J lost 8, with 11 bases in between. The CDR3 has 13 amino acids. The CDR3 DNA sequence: TGTGCCAGCAGTTTTGGCGGGCGGCATGAGCAGTTCTTC. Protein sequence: CASSFGGRHEQFF.

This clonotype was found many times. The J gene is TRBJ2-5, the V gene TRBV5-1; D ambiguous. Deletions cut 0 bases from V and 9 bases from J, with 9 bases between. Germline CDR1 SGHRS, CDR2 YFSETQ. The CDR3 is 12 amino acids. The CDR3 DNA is TGCGCCAGCAGCTTGGAAGGCCGGGCCCAGTACTTC. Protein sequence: CASSLEGRAQYF.

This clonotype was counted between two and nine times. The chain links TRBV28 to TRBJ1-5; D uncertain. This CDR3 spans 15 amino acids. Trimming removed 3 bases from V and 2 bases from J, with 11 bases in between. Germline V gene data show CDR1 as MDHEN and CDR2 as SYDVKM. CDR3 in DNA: TGTGCCAGCAGTTTCGGCCCCGAGGGCAATCAGCCCCAGCATTTT. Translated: CASSFGPEGNQPQHF.

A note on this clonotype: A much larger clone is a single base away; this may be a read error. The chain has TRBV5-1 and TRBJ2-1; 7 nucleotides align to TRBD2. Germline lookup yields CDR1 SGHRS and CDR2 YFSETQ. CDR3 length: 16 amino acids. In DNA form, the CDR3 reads TGCGCCAGCAGCTTGACCGCGACTAGCTCCTACAATCAGCAGTTCTTC. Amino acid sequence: CASSLTATSSYNQQFF.

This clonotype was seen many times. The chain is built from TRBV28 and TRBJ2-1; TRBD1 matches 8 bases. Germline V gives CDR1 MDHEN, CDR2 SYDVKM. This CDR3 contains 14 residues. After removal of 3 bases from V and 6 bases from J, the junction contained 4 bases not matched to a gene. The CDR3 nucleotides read TGTGCCAGCAGTTTCGAGGACAGGGTCAATGAGCAGTTCTTC. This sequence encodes CASSFEDRVNEQFF.

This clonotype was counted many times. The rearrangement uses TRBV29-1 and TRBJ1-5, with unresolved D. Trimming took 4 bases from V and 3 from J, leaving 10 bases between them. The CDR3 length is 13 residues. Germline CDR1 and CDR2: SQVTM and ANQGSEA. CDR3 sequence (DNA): TGCAGCGTTGTCACGGGTTTCAATCAGCCCCAGCATTTT. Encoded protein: CSVVTGFNQPQHF.

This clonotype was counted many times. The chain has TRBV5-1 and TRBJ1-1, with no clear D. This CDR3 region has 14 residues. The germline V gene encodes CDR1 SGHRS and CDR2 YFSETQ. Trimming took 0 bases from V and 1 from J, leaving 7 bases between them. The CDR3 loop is CASSLEGRNTEAFF. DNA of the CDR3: TGCGCCAGCAGCTTGGAGGGCAGGAACACTGAAGCTTTCTTT.

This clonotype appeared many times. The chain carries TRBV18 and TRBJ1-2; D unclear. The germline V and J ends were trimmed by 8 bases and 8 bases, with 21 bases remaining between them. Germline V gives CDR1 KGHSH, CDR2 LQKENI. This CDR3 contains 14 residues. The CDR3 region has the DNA TGTGCCAGCCGCCAAGCCCGGGAAGGCCACGGCTACACCTTC. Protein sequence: CASRQAREGHGYTF.

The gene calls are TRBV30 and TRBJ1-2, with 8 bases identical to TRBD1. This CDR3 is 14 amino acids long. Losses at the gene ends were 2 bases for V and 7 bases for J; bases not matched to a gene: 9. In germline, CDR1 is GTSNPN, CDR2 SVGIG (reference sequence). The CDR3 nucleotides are TGTGCCTGGAGTTCCCCCGGACAGGGTGGTGGCTACACCTTC. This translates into CAWSSPGQGGGYTF.

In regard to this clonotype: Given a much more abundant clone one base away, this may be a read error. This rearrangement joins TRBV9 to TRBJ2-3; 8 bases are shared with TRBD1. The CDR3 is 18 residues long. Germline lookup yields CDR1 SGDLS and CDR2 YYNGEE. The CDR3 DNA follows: TGTGCCAGCAGCGTAGGCCACAGGGGGACCTCTGCCAGAGATAGGCAGTATTTT. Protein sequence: CASSVGHRGTSARDRQYF.